By share, the clone carrying this T cell receptor beta chain ranks as hyperexpanded. Other DNA sequences within the sample encode an identical CDR3. The sequencing template was cDNA reverse transcribed from extracted RNA. Assay used: immunoSEQ multiplex PCR; TCRdb lists only in-frame clones, some missing. The sample shows over 50,000 clones, roughly 44% of them seen only once. The sample originates from a study of CD8+ T cells in alopecia areata. Study information: The duration of tofacitinib was 6 to 18 months, with 6 months off drug afterward.

Germline trimming cut 3 bases from V and 3 bases from J; bases unmatched to any gene: 7. This CDR3 has 15 residues. Germline V gives CDR1 MNHEY, CDR2 SMNVEV (reference sequence). The gene calls are TRBV27 and TRBJ2-7, with TRBD1 matching over 8 bases. This clonotype was obtained from a human donor with alopecia areata. Sequencing was performed on CD8+ T cells sorted from blood, taken at week 0. The CDR3 DNA is TGTGCCAGCAGTTTCCCCGGACAGGGCCTCTACGAGCAGTACTTC. Its translation: CASSFPGQGLYEQYF.